This is a list of T cell receptor beta chains from one sample in a study of cytomegalovirus exposure and HLA in healthy donors. Generated by immunoSEQ multiplex PCR, the TCRdb table keeps only in-frame clones and is missing some. The repertoire consists of some 200,000 clones, with around 77% occurring once and the leading ten covering less than 3.5%. The sequenced sample was PBMCs. The receptors were gathered from a woman in her 30s in good health and CMV-seronegative. The CDR3 runs from the conserved cysteine through the conserved F or W. Each record gives: V gene, clone size, D gene, J gene, CDR3 protein, CDR3 DNA. A D gene is named only where the DNA matches it firmly. Some rows mark clone size as missing; the rest say once, few, many or name a class of expanded clone.

v_call: TRBV28; clone_size: .; d_call: TRBD1; j_call: TRBJ2-7; cdr3_aa: CASSMPRGQGPYEQYF; cdr3_nt: TGTGCCAGCAGTATGCCCCGGGGACAGGGGCCCTACGAGCAGTACTTC
v_call: TRBV4-1; clone_size: .; d_call: TRBD2; j_call: TRBJ2-3; cdr3_aa: CASSPGSGRPNTQYF; cdr3_nt: TGCGCCAGCAGCCCGGGTAGCGGGAGGCCAAATACGCAGTATTTT
v_call: TRBV6-6; clone_size: .; d_call: TRBD2; j_call: TRBJ2-3; cdr3_aa: CATMRGGTDTQYF; cdr3_nt: TGTGCCACTATGCGGGGGGGCACAGATACGCAGTATTTT
v_call: TRBV11-1; clone_size: .; d_call: .; j_call: TRBJ2-7; cdr3_aa: CASSLSPRDGEQYF; cdr3_nt: TGTGCCAGCAGCTTATCACCGCGTGATGGCGAGCAGTACTTC
v_call: TRBV19; clone_size: .; d_call: .; j_call: TRBJ2-5; cdr3_aa: CASSTSSSIKTQYF; cdr3_nt: TGTGCCAGTAGTACTTCGAGTAGCATAAAGACCCAGTACTTC
v_call: TRBV5-1; clone_size: .; d_call: .; j_call: TRBJ2-7; cdr3_aa: CASSLYGVNNEQYF; cdr3_nt: TGCGCCAGCAGCTTGTACGGGGTAAACAACGAGCAGTACTTC
v_call: TRBV19; clone_size: .; d_call: TRBD2; j_call: TRBJ2-7; cdr3_aa: CASRKSGNYEQYF; cdr3_nt: TGTGCCAGTAGAAAGAGCGGGAACTACGAGCAGTACTTC
v_call: TRBV4-1; clone_size: .; d_call: .; j_call: TRBJ1-2; cdr3_aa: CASSPPASYNYGYPF; cdr3_nt: TGCGCCAGCAGCCCCCCCGCTTCCTACAACTATGGCTACCCCTTC
v_call: TRBV6-4; clone_size: .; d_call: .; j_call: TRBJ1-2; cdr3_aa: CASSDYGHGNYGYTF; cdr3_nt: TGTGCCAGCAGTGATTACGGACATGGAAACTATGGCTACACCTTC
v_call: TRBV7-8; clone_size: .; d_call: TRBD2; j_call: TRBJ2-3; cdr3_aa: CASSSPERGSRFSQYF; cdr3_nt: TGTGCCAGCAGCTCTCCTGAGCGGGGAAGTCGGTTCTCGCAGTATTTT
v_call: TRBV28; clone_size: .; d_call: .; j_call: TRBJ1-4; cdr3_aa: CASTEQRGGEEKLFF; cdr3_nt: TGTGCCAGCACGGAACAAAGGGGGGGCGAGGAAAAACTGTTTTTT
v_call: TRBV28; clone_size: .; d_call: TRBD1; j_call: TRBJ1-6; cdr3_aa: CASSLMVGGAVYNSPLHF; cdr3_nt: TGTGCCAGCAGTTTAATGGTAGGGGGCGCAGTCTATAATTCACCCCTCCACTTT
v_call: TRBV7-2; clone_size: .; d_call: TRBD2; j_call: TRBJ2-7; cdr3_aa: CASSLVFLAGGPYYEQYF; cdr3_nt: TGTGCCAGCAGCTTAGTATTCCTAGCGGGAGGGCCGTACTACGAGCAGTACTTC
v_call: TRBV12-5; clone_size: .; d_call: TRBD1; j_call: TRBJ2-7; cdr3_aa: CASAPPLIGQGFTYEQYF; cdr3_nt: TGTGCTAGTGCCCCCCCTTTGATCGGACAGGGGTTTACCTACGAGCAGTACTTC
v_call: TRBV19; clone_size: .; d_call: TRBD1; j_call: TRBJ1-1; cdr3_aa: CASSRAGTGSGEAFF; cdr3_nt: TGTGCCAGTAGTAGAGCCGGGACAGGGTCTGGAGAAGCTTTCTTT
v_call: TRBV6-5; clone_size: once; d_call: TRBD1; j_call: TRBJ2-5; cdr3_aa: CASSRGQGEFETQYF; cdr3_nt: TGTGCCAGCAGTCGGGGACAGGGGGAATTCGAGACCCAGTACTTC
v_call: TRBV5-4; clone_size: .; d_call: TRBD2; j_call: TRBJ2-5; cdr3_aa: CASSFGPLRSGAQETQYF; cdr3_nt: TGTGCCAGCAGCTTTGGGCCCCTAAGGAGCGGGGCTCAAGAGACCCAGTACTTC
v_call: TRBV6-1; clone_size: .; d_call: TRBD1; j_call: TRBJ1-5; cdr3_aa: CASSQGNVHQPQHF; cdr3_nt: TGTGCCAGCTCACAGGGGAACGTTCATCAGCCCCAGCATTTT
v_call: TRBV11-2; clone_size: .; d_call: .; j_call: TRBJ1-5; cdr3_aa: CASSNAGRTSNQPQHF; cdr3_nt: TGTGCCAGCAGCAACGCGGGGCGGACTAGCAATCAGCCCCAGCATTTT
v_call: TRBV5-6; clone_size: .; d_call: .; j_call: TRBJ2-7; cdr3_aa: CASSPIGGKSIYEQYF; cdr3_nt: TGTGCCAGCAGCCCCATCGGGGGTAAGAGTATCTACGAGCAGTACTTC
v_call: TRBV5-6; clone_size: .; d_call: .; j_call: TRBJ1-5; cdr3_aa: CASSLRKGLQPQHF; cdr3_nt: TGTGCCAGCAGCTTGAGAAAGGGGTTGCAGCCCCAGCATTTT
v_call: TRBV7-8; clone_size: few; d_call: .; j_call: TRBJ1-1; cdr3_aa: CASSQLNGGGTEAFF; cdr3_nt: TGTGCCAGCAGCCAATTAAACGGGGGGGGGACTGAAGCTTTCTTT
v_call: TRBV10-3; clone_size: once; d_call: TRBD2; j_call: TRBJ2-3; cdr3_aa: CAISEWEREQSTDTQYF; cdr3_nt: TGTGCCATCAGTGAGTGGGAGCGGGAACAGAGCACAGATACGCAGTATTTT
v_call: TRBV5-6; clone_size: .; d_call: TRBD1; j_call: TRBJ1-1; cdr3_aa: CASSSQGANTEAFF; cdr3_nt: TGTGCCAGCAGCTCACAGGGGGCAAACACTGAAGCTTTCTTT
v_call: TRBV5-1; clone_size: .; d_call: TRBD2; j_call: TRBJ2-3; cdr3_aa: CASSSSGDFTDTQYF; cdr3_nt: TGCGCCAGCTCGTCTAGCGGGGACTTCACAGATACGCAGTATTTT
v_call: TRBV9; clone_size: .; d_call: .; j_call: TRBJ2-5; cdr3_aa: CASSPGSGLETQYF; cdr3_nt: TGTGCCAGCAGCCCAGGGTCCGGGTTAGAGACCCAGTACTTC
v_call: TRBV29-1; clone_size: once; d_call: .; j_call: TRBJ1-2; cdr3_aa: CSVEVVGYTF; cdr3_nt: TGCAGCGTTGAGGTAGTTGGCTACACCTTC
v_call: TRBV19; clone_size: .; d_call: TRBD1; j_call: TRBJ1-1; cdr3_aa: CASSLLAAGGSTEAFF; cdr3_nt: TGTGCCAGTAGTCTACTCGCGGCAGGGGGATCCACTGAAGCTTTCTTT
v_call: TRBV28; clone_size: .; d_call: TRBD1; j_call: TRBJ1-4; cdr3_aa: CASSRTGTGTLGANEKLFF; cdr3_nt: TGTGCCAGCAGTCGTACCGGGACAGGGACACTGGGGGCCAATGAAAAACTGTTTTTT
v_call: TRBV2; clone_size: few; d_call: .; j_call: TRBJ1-5; cdr3_aa: CASSQSTGNQPQHF; cdr3_nt: TGTGCCAGCAGCCAATCGACAGGTAATCAGCCCCAGCATTTT
v_call: TRBV27; clone_size: .; d_call: TRBD1; j_call: TRBJ2-1; cdr3_aa: CASSLDFRGTGGPTDVEQFF; cdr3_nt: TGTGCCAGCAGTTTAGATTTTAGAGGGACAGGGGGCCCCACAGACGTTGAGCAGTTCTTC
v_call: TRBV20-1; clone_size: .; d_call: .; j_call: TRBJ2-5; cdr3_aa: CSARSAETQYF; cdr3_nt: TGCAGTGCTCGCAGCGCGGAGACCCAGTACTTC
v_call: TRBV9; clone_size: .; d_call: .; j_call: TRBJ2-3; cdr3_aa: CASSVDSGVSTDTQYF; cdr3_nt: TGTGCCAGCAGCGTAGATTCGGGGGTTAGCACAGATACGCAGTATTTT
v_call: TRBV6-1; clone_size: .; d_call: .; j_call: TRBJ1-2; cdr3_aa: CASSEGGFSPYGYTF; cdr3_nt: TGTGCCAGCAGTGAGGGAGGGTTTTCCCCTTATGGCTACACCTTC
v_call: TRBV4-2; clone_size: .; d_call: .; j_call: TRBJ1-4; cdr3_aa: CASSQDGGTFVKLFF; cdr3_nt: TGTGCCAGCAGCCAAGATGGAGGGACGTTCGTAAAACTGTTTTTT
v_call: TRBV9; clone_size: .; d_call: TRBD1; j_call: TRBJ1-1; cdr3_aa: CASLGQDNTEAFF; cdr3_nt: TGTGCCAGCCTGGGACAGGATAACACTGAAGCTTTCTTT
v_call: TRBV9; clone_size: .; d_call: TRBD1; j_call: TRBJ1-2; cdr3_aa: CASSGKRTGGYGYTF; cdr3_nt: TGTGCCAGCAGCGGGAAGAGGACAGGAGGATATGGCTACACCTTC
v_call: TRBV6-6; clone_size: .; d_call: .; j_call: TRBJ2-7; cdr3_aa: CASSFQGYEQYF; cdr3_nt: TGTGCCAGCAGTTTCCAGGGGTACGAGCAGTACTTC
v_call: TRBV2; clone_size: once; d_call: .; j_call: TRBJ1-2; cdr3_aa: CASTKRVFFPNANFYTF; cdr3_nt: TGTGCCAGCACTAAACGGGTTTTTTTCCCCAATGCGAATTTCTACACCTTC
v_call: TRBV7-9; clone_size: few; d_call: .; j_call: TRBJ1-1; cdr3_aa: CASSLTTGLNTEAFF; cdr3_nt: TGTGCCAGCAGCTTAACCACAGGATTGAACACTGAAGCTTTCTTT
v_call: TRBV7-9; clone_size: .; d_call: .; j_call: TRBJ1-4; cdr3_aa: CSSGSSWTNEKLFF; cdr3_nt: TGTTCCAGCGGCAGTAGCTGGACTAATGAAAAACTGTTTTTT
v_call: TRBV7-9; clone_size: few; d_call: .; j_call: TRBJ1-1; cdr3_aa: CASSLAQETGEAFF; cdr3_nt: TGTGCCAGCAGCTTAGCGCAGGAGACAGGTGAAGCTTTCTTT
v_call: TRBV19; clone_size: few; d_call: TRBD1; j_call: TRBJ2-7; cdr3_aa: CASSIRGLSHEQYF; cdr3_nt: TGTGCCAGTAGTATTAGGGGGCTGTCCCACGAGCAGTACTTC
v_call: TRBV18; clone_size: .; d_call: TRBD1; j_call: TRBJ1-2; cdr3_aa: CASSPGGGYGRRRGYTF; cdr3_nt: TGTGCCAGCTCACCAGGAGGGGGCTACGGACGACGACGGGGCTACACCTTC
v_call: TRBV6-5; clone_size: .; d_call: .; j_call: TRBJ2-5; cdr3_aa: CASSLRDLRETQYF; cdr3_nt: TGTGCCAGCAGTCTCCGGGATCTGAGAGAGACCCAGTACTTC
v_call: TRBV9; clone_size: few; d_call: TRBD1; j_call: TRBJ2-7; cdr3_aa: CASGTGPGEQYF; cdr3_nt: TGTGCCAGCGGGACAGGCCCAGGGGAGCAGTACTTC
v_call: TRBV7-2; clone_size: .; d_call: TRBD1; j_call: TRBJ2-5; cdr3_aa: CASSYNRGGETQYF; cdr3_nt: TGTGCCAGCAGCTATAACAGGGGTGGTGAGACCCAGTACTTC
v_call: TRBV6-1; clone_size: once; d_call: .; j_call: TRBJ1-3; cdr3_aa: CASSERGDELGNTIYF; cdr3_nt: TGTGCCAGCAGTGAAAGGGGCGACGAGCTAGGAAACACCATATATTTT
v_call: TRBV19; clone_size: .; d_call: .; j_call: TRBJ1-5; cdr3_aa: CASSIQARNNQPQHF; cdr3_nt: TGTGCCAGTAGTATTCAGGCGAGAAACAATCAGCCCCAGCATTTT
v_call: TRBV27; clone_size: once; d_call: .; j_call: TRBJ1-5; cdr3_aa: CASSLRHTSNQPQHF; cdr3_nt: TGTGCCAGCAGTTTACGACACACTAGCAATCAGCCCCAGCATTTT
v_call: TRBV5-1; clone_size: .; d_call: TRBD2; j_call: TRBJ2-3; cdr3_aa: CASSLRLALSTDTQYF; cdr3_nt: TGCGCCAGCAGCTTGAGACTAGCGTTGAGCACAGATACGCAGTATTTT